These 2 T cell receptor beta chains were sequenced from one sample in a study of molecular identifiers for immune sequencing clone quantification. TCRdb reprocessed the PCR reads via MiXCR and lists one record per CDR3 protein. This sample has tens of thousands of distinct CDR3 sequences, with 18% found just once. Sample: naive CD8+ T cells from blood, with Jurkat cell RNA spiked in. Subset denoted: FACS-sorted CD8+CD4-CCR7+CD45RA+ naive T cells. These TCRs come from a human donor in good health. Some libraries in this study had Jurkat cell RNA spiked in.

There are many counts of this clonotype. This rearrangement joins TRBV24-1 to TRBJ2-1, with TRBD1 matching over 10 bases. With V trimmed by 4 bases and J by 2 bases, 1 base remained unmatched. CDR3 length equals 15 residues. The germline CDR1 and CDR2 sequences are KGHDR and SFDVKD. CDR3: CATSETGGAYNEQFF. The DNA for the CDR3 is TGTGCCACCAGTGAGACAGGGGGCGCCTACAATGAGCAGTTCTTC.

This clonotype was detected many times. The chain uses TRBV28 and TRBJ1-6; D unresolved. Between the trimmed V and J ends, which lost 5 bases and 5 bases, there was a span of 1 base. Germline V lookup: CDR1 MDHEN, CDR2 SYDVKM. The CDR3 is made up of 11 amino acids. The CDR3 loop reads CASSDNSPLHF. CDR3 DNA sequence: TGTGCCAGCAGTGATAATTCACCCCTCCACTTT.